The T cell receptor (beta chain) described here comes from a study of CD4 T cells in relation to SARS-CoV-2 and coronaviruses. Whole-study context: PBMCs were cultured with antigen for around nine days before TCR beta sequencing. Study findings and constraints: About 64% of donors had memory CD4+ clonotypes crossrecognizing SARS-CoV-2 and common cold coronavirus spike.

The CDR3 length is 16 residues. Per germline, CDR1 SGHVS and CDR2 FQNEAQ. The germline V and J ends were trimmed by 5 bases and 2 bases, with 15 bases remaining between them. The unexposed donors gave CD4+ T cells in about 2010-2019, prior to COVID-19. The cells were cultured for roughly 11 days before CD4+ T cells were isolated. Unexposed-donor CD4+ T cells were probed with SARS-CoV-2 S/N and four cold-coronavirus spikes, cells permitting. Profiling relied on immunoSEQ multiplex PCR, and the TCRdb table lists in-frame clones only, not all of them. Among 20,000 to 25,000 clones listed, approximately 76% were seen once. Concerning this clone: The antigen remains undetermined.

The clonotype was recovered from a human donor in good health. The genes are TRBV7-8 and TRBJ2-2; weak D call: TRBD2 (6 bases). Sample: CD4+ T cells from PBMCs, cultured in vitro. The CDR3 is CASSATGGPNTGELFF. In DNA form, the CDR3 reads TGTGCCAGCAGCGCTACCGGGGGTCCTAACACCGGGGAGCTGTTTTTT. Looking up the rest from reference TRBV7-8 and TRBJ2-2 gives the full variable domain: GAGVSQSPRYKVAKRGQDVALRCDPISGHVSLFWYQQALGQGPEFLTYFQNEAQLDKSGLPSDRFFAERPEGSVSTLKIQRTQQEDSAVYLCASSATGGPNTGELFFGEGSRLTVL.